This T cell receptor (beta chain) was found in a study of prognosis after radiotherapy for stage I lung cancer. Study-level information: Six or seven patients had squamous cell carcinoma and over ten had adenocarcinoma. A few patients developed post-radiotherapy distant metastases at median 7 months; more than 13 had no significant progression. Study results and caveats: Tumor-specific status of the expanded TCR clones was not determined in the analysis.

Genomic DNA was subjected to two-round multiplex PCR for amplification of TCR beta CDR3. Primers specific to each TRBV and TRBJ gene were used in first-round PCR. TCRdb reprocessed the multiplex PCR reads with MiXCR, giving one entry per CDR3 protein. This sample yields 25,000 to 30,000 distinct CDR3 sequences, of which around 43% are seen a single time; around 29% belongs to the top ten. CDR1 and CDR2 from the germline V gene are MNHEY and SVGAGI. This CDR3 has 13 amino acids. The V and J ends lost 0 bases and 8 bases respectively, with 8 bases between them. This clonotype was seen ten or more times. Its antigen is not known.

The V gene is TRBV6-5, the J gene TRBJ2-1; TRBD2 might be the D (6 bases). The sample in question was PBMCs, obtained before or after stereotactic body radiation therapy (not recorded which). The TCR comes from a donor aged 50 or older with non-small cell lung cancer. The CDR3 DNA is TGTGCCAGCAGTTACTCGACGGGAGATGAGCAGTTCTTC. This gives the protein CASSYSTGDEQFF.